This T cell receptor (beta chain) was sequenced during a study of PD-L1 blockade in urothelial cancer. Overall study context: Patients started atezolizumab in the mid-2010s, 1,200 mg intravenously every 3 weeks. The patients had undergone anywhere from 0 to 3 prior chemotherapy regimens.

Time point given: pretreatment peripheral blood. Sampling of each patient yielded between 1 and 8 specimens, collected pretreatment and on-treatment. TCRdb's table, derived via immunoSEQ multiplex PCR, lists solely in-frame clones and lacks some. This table has tens of thousands of clones, roughly 80% appearing once. The germline CDR1 and CDR2 sequences are MDHEN and SYDVKM. The CDR3 consists of 11 residues. Trimming took 5 bases from V and 7 from J, leaving 8 bases between them. This rearrangement joins TRBV28 to TRBJ2-5, with TRBD1 as a possible D gene (6 bases). This material consisted of PBMCs, taken around atezolizumab (anti-PD-L1) treatment. This sequence originates from a man aged 65-85 years with urothelial cancer. The CDR3 here is CASSPQGTQYF. Here the CDR3 DNA reads TGTGCCAGCAGTCCACAGGGGACCCAGTACTTC.